The rows below give T cell receptor beta chains drawn from one sample of a study of response to subunit inactivated influenza vaccine. TCRdb used MiXCR to reprocess the RT-PCR reads, holding one entry per CDR3 protein. The sample contains hundreds of thousands of distinct CDR3 sequences, around 18% of which appear only once. Source: PBMCs from blood, taken about 5 days after vaccination. All receptors come from a man aged 45 to 65 who received an inactivated influenza vaccine. Each CDR3 is given with its conserved first and last residue. The order of the fields is V gene, clone size, J gene, D gene, CDR3 protein, CDR3 DNA. D genes are given only for firm matches. Not every row has a clone size; where given, it reads once, few, many or a size class.

>TRBV9|.|TRBJ2-7|TRBD1
CASSKDPGQGPHEQYF
TGTGCCAGCAGCAAAGATCCGGGACAGGGGCCCCACGAGCAGTACTTC
>TRBV19|.|TRBJ2-7|TRBD1
CASSTWTGESEQYF
TGTGCCAGTAGTACCTGGACAGGGGAGAGCGAGCAGTACTTC
>TRBV7-6|.|TRBJ1-3|.
CASSPGPGRAHTIYF
TGTGCCAGCAGCCCAGGTCCGGGACGTGCGCACACCATATATTTT
>TRBV6-4|few|TRBJ1-4|TRBD1
CASGGGREEKLFF
TGTGCCAGCGGAGGGGGCAGAGAAGAAAAACTGTTTTTT
>TRBV20-1|.|TRBJ2-7|TRBD1
CSASEPGTGTYEQYF
TGCAGTGCTAGCGAACCCGGGACAGGCACCTACGAGCAGTACTTC
>TRBV12-3/TRBV12-4|few|TRBJ2-3|TRBD1
CASRVQGAYTQYF
TGTGCCAGCAGAGTACAGGGGGCTTATACGCAGTATTTT
>TRBV7-2|.|TRBJ1-1|.
CASSLALVGANTEAFF
TGTGCCAGCAGCTTAGCGCTCGTGGGAGCGAACACTGAAGCTTTCTTT
>TRBV30|.|TRBJ2-1|.
CAWSRGLGNEQFF
TGTGCCTGGAGCCGAGGACTGGGCAATGAGCAGTTCTTC
>TRBV20-1|few|TRBJ2-2|.
CSASPRDSNTGELFF
TGCAGTGCTAGTCCAAGGGACTCGAACACCGGGGAGCTGTTTTTT
>TRBV29-1|few|TRBJ2-7|.
CSVDDGTYEQYF
TGCAGCGTTGACGACGGTACCTACGAGCAGTACTTC
>TRBV4-2|.|TRBJ2-7|.
CASSHPRGEQYF
TGTGCCAGCAGCCACCCCCGAGGCGAGCAGTACTTC
>TRBV24-1|.|TRBJ2-1|.
CATSPRFAGSSPAEQFF
TGTGCCACCAGTCCCCGGTTCGCAGGGTCCTCTCCCGCTGAGCAGTTCTTC
>TRBV12-5|.|TRBJ2-1|.
CASGPGTGPPVYNEQFF
TGTGCTAGTGGTCCCGGAACAGGACCCCCCGTATACAATGAGCAGTTCTTC
>TRBV20-1|.|TRBJ2-7|.
CSPPGNTGEQYF
TGCAGTCCACCCGGGAACACCGGGGAGCAGTACTTC
>TRBV7-9|.|TRBJ2-2|.
CASSSWLFNSPGELFF
TGTGCCAGCAGCTCCTGGTTGTTTAACAGCCCCGGGGAGCTGTTTTTT
>TRBV20-1|.|TRBJ2-1|.
CSARDVRRDQYNEQFF
TGCAGTGCTAGAGATGTTAGGAGGGATCAATACAATGAGCAGTTCTTC
>TRBV11-2|.|TRBJ1-6|.
CASSLGQGVSPLHF
TGTGCCAGCAGCTTGGGTCAGGGAGTTTCACCCCTCCACTTT
>TRBV25-1|.|TRBJ2-1|.
CASTTTLKDEQFF
TGTGCCAGCACCACGACGCTGAAGGACGAGCAGTTCTTC
>TRBV6-2/TRBV6-3|.|TRBJ2-7|.
CASHDTSYEQYF
TGTGCCAGCCATGACACCTCCTACGAGCAGTACTTC
>TRBV10-3|.|TRBJ2-7|.
CAISEDGTGNEQYF
TGTGCCATCAGCGAAGACGGGACGGGTAACGAGCAGTACTTC
>TRBV4-1|few|TRBJ1-5|.
CASSQDHGTKTYSNQPQHF
TGCGCCAGCAGCCAAGACCATGGGACAAAGACATATAGCAATCAGCCCCAGCATTTT
>TRBV5-1|.|TRBJ2-1|.
CASSGRRSIGYNEQFF
TGCGCCAGCAGCGGAAGGCGGAGTATAGGGTACAATGAGCAGTTCTTC
>TRBV7-2|many|TRBJ2-3|TRBD1
CASSYRDRGHTQYF
TGTGCCAGCAGCTACCGGGACAGGGGCCATACGCAGTATTTT
>TRBV6-5|many|TRBJ1-1|.
CASSYSTGLGAFF
TGTGCCAGCAGTTACTCGACAGGTCTAGGAGCTTTCTTT
>TRBV12-3/TRBV12-4|few|TRBJ1-1|.
CASSSRDMITEAFF
TGTGCCAGCAGTTCCCGCGATATGATCACTGAAGCTTTCTTT
>TRBV25-1|.|TRBJ2-3|TRBD1
CASSQGAVTSNTQYF
TGTGCCAGCAGTCAGGGGGCGGTCACCAGTAATACGCAGTATTTT
>TRBV7-2|few|TRBJ1-6|TRBD1
CASSGDRGSYNSPLHF
TGTGCCAGCAGCGGCGACAGGGGCTCCTATAATTCACCCCTCCACTTT
>TRBV16|few|TRBJ1-1|.
CASSHPPRRSDTEAFF
TGTGCCAGCAGCCACCCCCCGAGACGGTCGGACACTGAAGCTTTCTTT
>TRBV12-3/TRBV12-4|many|TRBJ2-7|.
CASSTDAAYEQYF
TGTGCCAGCAGTACGGACGCCGCCTACGAGCAGTACTTC
>TRBV12-3/TRBV12-4|few|TRBJ2-3|.
CASRPDTRVTDTQYF
TGTGCCAGCAGACCGGACACCCGGGTTACAGATACGCAGTATTTT
>TRBV9|.|TRBJ2-5|TRBD1
CASSAPTGGETQYF
TGTGCCAGCAGCGCCCCGACAGGGGGCGAGACCCAGTACTTC
>TRBV6-1|few|TRBJ1-2|.
CASRNTGISGYTF
TGTGCCAGCAGGAACACAGGGATTAGTGGCTACACCTTC
>TRBV20-1|.|TRBJ2-7|TRBD2
CSASLGGGNYEQYF
TGCAGTGCTTCACTCGGCGGGGGAAACTACGAGCAGTACTTC
>TRBV12-3/TRBV12-4|.|TRBJ2-1|.
CASNQGYEQFF
TGTGCCAGCAATCAGGGTTATGAGCAGTTCTTC
>TRBV28|.|TRBJ1-2|.
CASTGGGSGYTF
TGTGCCAGCACCGGCGGGGGATCCGGCTACACCTTC
>TRBV20-1|few|TRBJ2-1|.
CSARDLGGHNEQFF
TGCAGTGCTAGAGATCTTGGGGGCCACAATGAGCAGTTCTTC
>TRBV7-6|.|TRBJ2-2|.
CASSILTWGAKPGELFF
TGTGCCAGCAGCATACTAACGTGGGGGGCAAAACCCGGGGAGCTGTTTTTT
>TRBV7-8|few|TRBJ2-5|TRBD2
CASSLEALAGETQYF
TGTGCCAGCAGCTTAGAGGCACTAGCGGGAGAGACCCAGTACTTC
>TRBV5-5|.|TRBJ1-2|.
CASSWGTGKWGYTF
TGTGCCAGCAGCTGGGGGACGGGCAAGTGGGGCTACACCTTC